The T cell receptor beta chain described here comes from a study of blood T cell repertoires in COVID-19. The overall study: Samples representing acute and convalescent COVID-19 were sourced from the United States, Italy and Spain. The analysed material was cDNA or gDNA that came from T cells, B-cell-depleted T cells, or PBMCs.

Original processing methods: Amplification of reference gene primers was used by the study to estimate nucleated cell counts. Produced via immunoSEQ multiplex PCR; TCRdb's table is partial and in-frame only. The DNA was the basis for D and trimming; V, J and clone size are from that table. The repertoire holds nearly 250,000 clones, with around nine tenths as singletons. Germline CDR1 is MNHEY and CDR2 is SMNVEV (reference sequence). J was trimmed by 6 bases and V by 6 bases; bases with no gene match: 3. This CDR3 is built from 14 residues. The sample comprised peripheral blood. The TCR originated in an older woman who had recovered from COVID-19. This chain links TRBV27 with TRBJ2-1; 12 bases line up with TRBD2. This CDR3 reads CASSLAGGFNEQFF. The CDR3 DNA reads TGTGCCAGCAGCCTAGCGGGGGGGTTCAATGAGCAGTTCTTC.